This TCR beta chain was sequenced during a study of PD-1 blockade in classical Hodgkin lymphoma. Assay used: immunoSEQ multiplex PCR; TCRdb lists only in-frame clones, some missing. The table includes 15,000 to 20,000 clones, about 88% detected once. Time point: cycle 4 day 1 (C4D1), after six to seven weeks of nivolumab. Relapses following autologous stem cell transplantation were seen in all patients, with brentuximab vedotin exposure varying. By magnetic negative selection, CD8+ T cells were isolated from the thawed PBMCs. Complete response, partial response or progressive disease constituted the best response categories observed. Whole-study findings and limits: Complete responders' diversity at baseline resembled that of newly diagnosed patients. Differences between repertoires have undefined causes, possibly disease activity or prior therapy.

The count of this clone is one. Its antigen is still unknown. The sequence derives from a human donor with classical Hodgkin lymphoma. This specimen was CD8+ T cells from blood, taken before the fourth cycle of nivolumab.

The CDR3 sequence is CASSQASGVGEQYF. For the CDR3, the DNA is TGTGCCAGCAGCCAAGCATCGGGGGTTGGCGAGCAGTACTTC. The chain is built from TRBV14 and TRBJ2-7, with D possibly TRBD2 on 6 matching bases. Germline V CDR1 and CDR2: SGHDN, FVKESK. The CDR3 is 14 residues long. V dropped 1 base and J dropped 6 bases, with 13 bases sitting between them.